The T cell receptor (beta chain) under discussion was sequenced for a study of human T cells and chemical hapten exposure. The wider study: Patients were given diphenylcyclopropenone on the scalp weekly across the roughly 24-week study. Small pooled library volume differences chiefly drove per-sample TCR yield variation.

Study-wide points: In comparison with controls, expanded TCRs gave rise to a significantly larger number of large CDR3 similarity clusters.

Time point meaning: patch test 1, 2 weeks after DPC sensitization. Treatment denoted: therapeutic diphenylcyclopropenone sensitization with weekly scalp DPC. Non-pregnant alopecia patients aged 18 to 70, suitable for DPC therapy. The table lists this clonotype with many counts. Its antigen is unidentified. TCRdb ran MiXCR on the RACE reads and lists one entry per CDR3 protein. Among 350,000 or so distinct CDR3 sequences listed, about 7% were seen once. In germline, CDR1 is ENHRY, CDR2 SYGVKD. This CDR3 has 17 amino acids. The V end lost 0 bases, the J end lost 6 bases, and 18 bases lay between the germline ends.

V and J are TRBV10-3 and TRBJ2-1; D is unclear. The material sequenced was whole blood, taken in connection with sensitization to the hapten diphenylcyclopropenone (DPC). This clonotype was obtained from a woman between 18 and 29 years old with alopecia areata. Some clones in this sample may be carry-over from other donors' samples. The CDR3 coding sequence is TGTGCCATCAGTGAGTCAAAAGTAGGGTCATGGGCCAATGAGCAGTTCTTC. Residues: CAISESKVGSWANEQFF.